Listed here are 5 T cell receptor beta chains from one sample, sequenced in a study of beta chain features in type 1 diabetes. Sequenced material consisted of expressed TCRB transcripts (all of the isolated RNA was reverse transcribed). Assay: immunoSEQ multiplex PCR; the TCRdb copy retains only in-frame clones and omits some. Of 300,000 or so clones detected, approximately 15% appear once; the ten largest clones hold 0.017%. These receptors lack a known antigen. Study-level points and caveats: Researchers report that Type 1 diabetes patients had moderately but significantly shorter TCRB CDR3s across all four CD4+ subsets.

The material sequenced was naive CD4+ T cells from blood. The origin of the receptors is a man aged 25 to 40 with type 1 diabetes.

V gene TRBV21-1 combines with J gene TRBJ2-7; TRBD2, the table's D call, lacks a check against the DNA. TRBV21-1 represents a pseudogene. This CDR3 region has 14 residues. The DNA for the CDR3 is TGTGCCAGGTCGGGACTAGCGGGAGTTCGCGAGCAGTACTTC. This translates into CARSGLAGVREQYF.

This sequence joins TRBV5-4 and TRBJ2-5; 14 nucleotides line up with TRBD2. Germline CDR1 and CDR2: SGHNT and YYREEE (reference sequence). V shed 4 bases and J 5 bases; nucleotides not matched to a gene: 7. This CDR3 contains 16 residues. The CDR3 protein is CASSRGTSGSSETQYF. The CDR3 bases are TGTGCCAGCAGCCGAGGGACTAGCGGGAGTTCGGAGACCCAGTACTTC.

V and J are TRBV27 and TRBJ1-1; D gene unclear. The CDR3 runs to 15 residues. Germline V gives CDR1 MNHEY, CDR2 SMNVEV (reference sequence). Trimming removed 5 bases from V and 4 bases from J, with 17 bases in between. CDR3 loop: CASSPRVNIVTEAFF. The DNA of the CDR3 is TGTGCCAGCAGTCCTAGAGTAAACATAGTCACTGAAGCTTTCTTT.

This clone came up a few times. The V gene is TRBV4-3, the J gene TRBJ2-1; D perhaps matches TRBD2 (5 bases). The CDR3 totals 14 residues. Germline lookup yields CDR1 LGHNA and CDR2 YSLEER. Trimming stripped 4 bases from V and 10 bases from J, with 17 bases between. As DNA, the CDR3 is TGCGCCAGCAGCCGCACGAGCGGTGGAAGGGAGCAGTTCTTC. Protein product: CASSRTSGGREQFF.

There are a few counts of this clone. The V and J genes are TRBV9 and TRBJ2-3, with 11 bases that match TRBD2. In germline, CDR1 is SGDLS, CDR2 YYNGEE. With 3 bases clipped from V and 6 bases from J, the junction kept 9 bases outside the gene matches. The CDR3 spans 16 residues. CDR3 DNA: TGTGCCAGCAGCGGCTTAGCGGGAGGGTATCTGGATACGCAGTATTTT. This codes for CASSGLAGGYLDTQYF.